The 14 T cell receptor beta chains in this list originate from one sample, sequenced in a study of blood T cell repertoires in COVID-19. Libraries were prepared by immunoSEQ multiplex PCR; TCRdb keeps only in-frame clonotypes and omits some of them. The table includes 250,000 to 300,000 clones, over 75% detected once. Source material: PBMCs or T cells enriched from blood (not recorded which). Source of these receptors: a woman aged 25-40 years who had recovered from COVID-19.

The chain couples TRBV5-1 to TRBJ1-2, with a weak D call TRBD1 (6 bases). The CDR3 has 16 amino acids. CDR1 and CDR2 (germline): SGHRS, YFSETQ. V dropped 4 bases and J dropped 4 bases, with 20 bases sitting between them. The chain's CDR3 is CASSRGDRTISYGYTF. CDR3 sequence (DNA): TGCGCCAGCAGCAGAGGCGACAGGACAATTAGCTATGGCTACACCTTC.

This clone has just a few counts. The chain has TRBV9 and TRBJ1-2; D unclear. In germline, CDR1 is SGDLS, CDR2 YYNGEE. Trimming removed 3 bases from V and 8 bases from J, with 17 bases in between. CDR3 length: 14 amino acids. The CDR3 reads CASSAWTGGGGYTF. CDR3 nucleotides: TGTGCCAGCAGCGCTTGGACGGGAGGTGGAGGCTACACCTTC.

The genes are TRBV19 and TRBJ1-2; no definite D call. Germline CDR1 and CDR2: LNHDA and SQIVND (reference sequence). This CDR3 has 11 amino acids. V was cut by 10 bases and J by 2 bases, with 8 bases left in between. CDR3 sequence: CATKQNYGYTF. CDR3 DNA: TGTGCCACCAAACAGAACTATGGCTACACCTTC.

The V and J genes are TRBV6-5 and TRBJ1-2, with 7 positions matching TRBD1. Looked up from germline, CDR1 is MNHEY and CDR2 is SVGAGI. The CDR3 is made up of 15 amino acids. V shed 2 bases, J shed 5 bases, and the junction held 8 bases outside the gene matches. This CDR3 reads CASSYRDSAIYGYTF. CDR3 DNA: TGTGCCAGCAGTTACAGGGACAGTGCTATTTATGGCTACACCTTC.

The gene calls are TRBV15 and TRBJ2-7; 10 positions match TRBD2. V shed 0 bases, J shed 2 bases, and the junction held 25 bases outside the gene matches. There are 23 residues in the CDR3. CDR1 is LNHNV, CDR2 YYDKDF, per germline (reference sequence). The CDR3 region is CATSRDWGSGVAGGPTPPYEQYF. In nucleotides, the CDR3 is TGTGCCACCAGCAGAGATTGGGGATCCGGGGTAGCGGGAGGTCCCACCCCCCCCTACGAGCAGTACTTC.

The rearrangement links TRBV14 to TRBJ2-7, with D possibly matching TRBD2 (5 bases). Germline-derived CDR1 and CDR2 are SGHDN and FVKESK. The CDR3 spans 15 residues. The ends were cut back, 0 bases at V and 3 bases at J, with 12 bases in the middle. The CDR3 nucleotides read TGTGCCAGCAGCCAAGAACAGCGGCAGTTCTACGAGCAGTACTTC. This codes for CASSQEQRQFYEQYF.

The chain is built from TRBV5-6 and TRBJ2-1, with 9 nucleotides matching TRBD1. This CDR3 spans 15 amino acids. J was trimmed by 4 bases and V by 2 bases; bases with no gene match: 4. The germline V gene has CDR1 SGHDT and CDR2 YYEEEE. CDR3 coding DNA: TGTGCCAGCAGCTTTACAGGGGGCGCGTACAATGAGCAGTTCTTC. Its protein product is CASSFTGGAYNEQFF.

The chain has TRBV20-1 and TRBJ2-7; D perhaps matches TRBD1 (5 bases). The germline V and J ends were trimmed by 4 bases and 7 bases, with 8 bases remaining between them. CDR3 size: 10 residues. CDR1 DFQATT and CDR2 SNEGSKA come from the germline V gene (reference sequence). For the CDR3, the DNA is TGCAGTGCTACGAGACAGGAGCAGTACTTC. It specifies CSATRQEQYF.

CDR3 sequence (DNA): TGTGCCAGCAGCCAATCCTACAGGGGGACCTACAATGAGCAGTTCTTC. Translating gives CASSQSYRGTYNEQFF. The chain employs TRBV16 and TRBJ2-1; 8 nucleotides line up with TRBD1. V lost 0 bases and J lost 2; bases outside the gene matches: 3. The CDR3 loop spans 16 amino acids. CDR1 is KGHSY, CDR2 FQNENV, per germline.

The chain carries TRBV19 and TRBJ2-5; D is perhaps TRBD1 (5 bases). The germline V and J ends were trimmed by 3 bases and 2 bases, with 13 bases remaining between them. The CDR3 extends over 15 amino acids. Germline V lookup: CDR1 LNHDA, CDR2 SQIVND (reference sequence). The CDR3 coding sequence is TGTGCCAGTAGTATTAGGGCAGGGCTGCAAGAGACCCAGTACTTC. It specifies CASSIRAGLQETQYF.

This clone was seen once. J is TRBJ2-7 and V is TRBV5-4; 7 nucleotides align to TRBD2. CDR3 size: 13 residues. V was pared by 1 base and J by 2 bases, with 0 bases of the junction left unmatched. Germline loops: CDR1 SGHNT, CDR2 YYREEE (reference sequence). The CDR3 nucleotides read TGTGCCAGCAGCTTGCGGGGGGCCTACGAGCAGTACTTC. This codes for CASSLRGAYEQYF.

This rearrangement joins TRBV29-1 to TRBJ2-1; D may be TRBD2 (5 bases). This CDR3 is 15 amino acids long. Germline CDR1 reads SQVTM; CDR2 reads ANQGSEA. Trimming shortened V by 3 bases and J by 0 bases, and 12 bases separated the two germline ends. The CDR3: CSVDGIPSSYNEQFF. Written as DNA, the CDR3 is TGCAGCGTTGACGGGATCCCTAGCTCCTACAATGAGCAGTTCTTC.

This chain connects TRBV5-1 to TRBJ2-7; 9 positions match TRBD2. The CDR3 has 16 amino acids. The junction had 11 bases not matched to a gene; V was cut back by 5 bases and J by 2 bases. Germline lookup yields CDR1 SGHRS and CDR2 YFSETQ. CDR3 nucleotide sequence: TGCGCCAGCAGTGAGGCGGGGGGGCAGAGAACCTACGAGCAGTACTTC. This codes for CASSEAGGQRTYEQYF.

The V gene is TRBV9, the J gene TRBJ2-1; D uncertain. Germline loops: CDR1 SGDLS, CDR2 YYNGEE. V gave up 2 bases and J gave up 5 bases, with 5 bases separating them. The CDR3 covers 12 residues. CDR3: CASSVNDNEQFF. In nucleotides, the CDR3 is TGTGCCAGCAGCGTCAATGACAATGAGCAGTTCTTC.